The 14 T cell receptor beta chains below were found in one sample sequenced in a study of cytomegalovirus exposure and HLA in healthy donors. Data came from immunoSEQ multiplex PCR; TCRdb stores just in-frame clones and leaves some out. The sample records some 120,000 clones, approximately 90% being singletons. Sample: PBMCs. The receptors here all came from a woman between 18 and 30 years old in good health and CMV-seronegative.

The gene calls are TRBV30 and TRBJ1-6; D unresolved. CDR1 GTSNPN and CDR2 SVGIG come from the germline V gene (reference sequence). The CDR3 length is 14 residues. Trimming cost V 2 bases and J 2 bases, with 7 bases left between them. DNA for the CDR3: TGTGCCTGGAGTCGCAGTACCTATAATTCACCCCTCCACTTT. Translating gives CAWSRSTYNSPLHF.

The gene calls are TRBV27 and TRBJ1-5; 10 positions agree with TRBD1. The V segment lost 4 bases and the J segment 6 bases; nucleotides outside the gene matches: 6. This CDR3 has 15 residues. CDR1 is MNHEY and CDR2 is SMNVEV in the germline V gene (reference sequence). The CDR3 loop reads CASSYRRDRGQPQHF. DNA for the CDR3: TGTGCCAGCAGTTACCGCCGGGACAGGGGTCAGCCCCAGCATTTT.

V is TRBV2 and J is TRBJ2-5, with 9 bases that match TRBD2. The CDR3 length is 16 residues. V shed 0 bases and J 4 bases; nucleotides not matched to a gene: 6. Germline V CDR1 and CDR2: SNHLY, FYNNEI. CDR3 bases: TGTGCCAGCAGTGAAGCTTTAGCGGGAGTCGGAGAGACCCAGTACTTC. The encoded protein is CASSEALAGVGETQYF.

The chain employs TRBV5-4 and TRBJ1-3; D uncertain. The CDR3 consists of 13 residues. The germline V and J ends were trimmed by 5 bases and 10 bases, with 16 bases remaining between them. Germline-derived CDR1 and CDR2 are SGHNT and YYREEE (reference sequence). CDR3 region: CASSLTQMSTIYF. The CDR3 nucleotides read TGTGCCAGCAGTTTGACCCAAATGAGTACCATATATTTT.

The rearrangement joins TRBV6-1 to TRBJ1-5, with TRBD1 matching over 9 bases. This CDR3 spans 14 amino acids. Germline-derived CDR1 and CDR2 are MNHNS and SASEGT. V dropped 6 bases and J dropped 6; count of bases not matched to a gene: 6. CDR3 sequence: CASRTTGGSQPQHF. In DNA form, the CDR3 reads TGTGCCAGCAGAACCACAGGGGGCAGTCAGCCCCAGCATTTT.

This clone occurred once. The DNA for the CDR3 is TGTGCCAGCAGCCAAACAGGGGCAGTGAACACTGAAGCTTTCTTT. It translates to CASSQTGAVNTEAFF. The V call is TRBV11-2, the J call TRBJ1-1; 7 nucleotides line up with TRBD1. Germline V gene lookup returns CDR1 SGHAT and CDR2 FQNNGV. The CDR3 runs to 15 residues. Unmatched junction bases numbered 6, after V lost 5 bases and J lost 0 bases.

This clone was recorded once. The chain carries TRBV7-9 and TRBJ1-2, with 7 nucleotides matching TRBD1. V was clipped by 3 bases and J by 3 bases; unmatched bases: 13. Germline V CDR1 and CDR2: SEHNR, FQNEAQ (reference sequence). This CDR3 region has 17 residues. CDR3 residues: CASSFDRALTADYGYTF. The CDR3 DNA reads as TGTGCCAGCAGCTTTGACAGGGCCCTTACAGCAGACTATGGCTACACCTTC.

The chain employs TRBV6-1 and TRBJ2-2; D may be TRBD1 (5 bases). CDR1 is MNHNS and CDR2 is SASEGT in the germline V gene. V was clipped by 2 bases and J by 6 bases, with 19 bases between them. The CDR3 runs 17 residues. The CDR3 DNA reads as TGTGCCAGCAGTGAATCTCGGTTACAGGTCACTCCCGGGGAGCTGTTTTTT. It encodes CASSESRLQVTPGELFF.

The chain uses TRBV4-1 and TRBJ1-1, with D unresolved. CDR3 size: 16 residues. Germline V gene sequence: CDR1 MGHRA, CDR2 YSYEKL. The germline V and J ends were trimmed by 0 bases and 0 bases, with 11 bases remaining between them. CDR3 sequence (DNA): TGCGCCAGCAGCCAAGAGGGCAGAGGGATGAACACTGAAGCTTTCTTT. Translation gives CASSQEGRGMNTEAFF.

This clone was detected only a few times. V is TRBV7-9 and J is TRBJ2-3, with D perhaps TRBD1 (5 bases). Per the germline V gene, CDR1 is SEHNR and CDR2 is FQNEAQ (reference sequence). V gave up 6 bases and J gave up 2 bases, with 6 bases separating them. The CDR3 is 12 residues long. In DNA, the CDR3 is TGTGCCAGCAGGGACATCACAGATACGCAGTATTTT. It specifies CASRDITDTQYF.

The chain links TRBV10-3 to TRBJ1-1, with D unclear. Trimming took off 4 bases at V and 4 bases at J, with 10 bases between the two ends. CDR3 length equals 13 residues. In germline, CDR1 is ENHRY, CDR2 SYGVKD. CDR3: CAISGSGGTEAFF. The CDR3, as DNA: TGTGCCATCAGTGGATCCGGAGGCACTGAAGCTTTCTTT.

In its sample, this clone was seen once. V is TRBV21-1 and J is TRBJ2-2; the table's D call of TRBD2 was not tested on the DNA. TRBV21-1 is tagged as a pseudogene. This CDR3 region has 17 residues. CDR3 nucleotide sequence: TGTGCCAGCAGCACAGAAGTGACTCCCTCCAACACCGGGGAGCTGTTTTTT. Its translation is CASSTEVTPSNTGELFF.

The chain links TRBV6-6 to TRBJ2-2, with TRBD2 matching over 11 bases. CDR1 is MNHNY and CDR2 is SVGAGI in the germline V gene (reference sequence). The length of the CDR3 is 16 residues. V dropped 6 bases and J dropped 6; count of bases not matched to a gene: 9. The CDR3 nucleotides read TGTGCCAGCAGCCAACCTAGCGGGGGGTACCCCGGGGAGCTGTTTTTT. Protein product: CASSQPSGGYPGELFF.

A few counts support this clone. The genes are TRBV4-2 and TRBJ1-1; no reliable D call. Per germline, CDR1 LGHNA and CDR2 YNFKEQ. The V gene lost 4 bases and the J gene lost 2 bases, with 14 bases spanning the gap. The CDR3 length is 15 residues. The CDR3 here is CASSPFITENTEAFF. CDR3 nucleotides: TGTGCCAGCAGCCCCTTCATCACAGAAAACACTGAAGCTTTCTTT.